The 5 T cell receptor beta chains presented below share a single source sample, sequenced in a study of tumor and adjacent non-tumor tissue in lung cancer. This sample's RNA came from whole unsorted tissue. This non-tumor lung sample came from over 3 cm beyond the tumor edge. TCRbeta libraries were built with three rounds of nested PCR, modified from ARM-PCR. Each CDR3 protein is one row after TCRdb ran MiXCR on the multiplex PCR reads. Of some 100,000 distinct CDR3 sequences listed, about 65% were seen once; the top ten hold around 20%. The specimen sequenced was distant non-tumor lung tissue. Receptor source: a man between 60 and 70 years old with non-small cell lung cancer.

In this sample, this clonotype turned up a few times. V and J are TRBV3-2 and TRBJ2-7. TRBV3-2 is a documented pseudogene. This CDR3 comprises 14 residues. CDR3 region: CASSQVWLSYEQYF. CDR3 coding DNA: TGTGCCAGCAGCCAAGTCTGGCTCAGCTACGAGCAGTACTTC.

The chain is built from TRBV9 and TRBJ2-5; 13 bases agree with TRBD2. Germline CDR1 SGDLS, CDR2 YYNGEE. V was clipped by 5 bases and J by 4 bases; unmatched bases: 8. The CDR3 has 16 amino acids. The CDR3, as DNA: TGTGCCAGCAGTACAGGACTAGCGGGAGAAGGAGAGACCCAGTACTTC. The encoded protein is CASSTGLAGEGETQYF. The complete variable domain, with remaining parts taken from reference TRBV9 and TRBJ2-5, reads DSGVTQTPKHLITATGQRVTLRCSPRSGDLSVYWYQQSLDQGLQFLIQYYNGEERAKGNILERFSAQQFPDLHSELNLSSLELGDSALYFCASSTGLAGEGETQYFGPGTRLLVL.

To note about this clonotype: It is likely a read error, because the conserved phenylalanine at the end of the CDR3 is missing. This chain connects TRBV5-4 to TRBJ1-1; no clear D gene. V was cut by 9 bases and J by 5 bases, with 20 bases left in between. CDR3 length: 14 residues. Germline V gene lookup returns CDR1 SGHNT and CDR2 YYREEE (reference sequence). The CDR3: CANSYNWGGTEAFL. The CDR3 region has the DNA TGTGCCAACAGTTATAATTGGGGAGGGACTGAAGCTTTCCTT.

This clonotype was recorded once. No conserved phenylalanine or tryptophan ends this CDR3, so it is likely a read error. The DNA of the CDR3 is TGTGCCAGTATTTCCGCAGGGTGGGAATACAATGAGCAGTTCTTA. Its protein product is CASISAGWEYNEQFL. The J gene is TRBJ2-1, the V gene TRBV6-6, with a tentative D call TRBD1 (5 bases). The CDR3 is 15 amino acids. The germline V and J ends were trimmed by 9 bases and 4 bases, with 19 bases remaining between them. Germline V gene sequence: CDR1 MNHNY, CDR2 SVGAGI (reference sequence).

This clonotype was detected once. No DNA is shown, since the ends of the CDR3 on it are uncertain; the CDR3 is the one TCRdb lists. The V and J genes are TRBV25-1 and TRBJ2-5; whether TRBD1, the table's D call, matches the DNA was not checked. From its first to its last residue, the CDR3 has 13 amino acids. Germline V gene data show CDR1 as MGHDK and CDR2 as SYGVNS. The CDR3 spells CASSAVGVGTKYF.